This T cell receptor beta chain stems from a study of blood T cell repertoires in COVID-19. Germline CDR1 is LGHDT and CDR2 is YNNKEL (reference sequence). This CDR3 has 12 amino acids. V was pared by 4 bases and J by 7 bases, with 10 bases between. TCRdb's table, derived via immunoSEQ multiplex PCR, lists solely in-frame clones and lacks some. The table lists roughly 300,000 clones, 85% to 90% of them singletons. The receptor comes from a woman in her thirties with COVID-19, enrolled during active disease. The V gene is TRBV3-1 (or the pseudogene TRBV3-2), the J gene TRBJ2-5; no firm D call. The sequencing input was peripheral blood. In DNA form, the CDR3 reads TGTGCCAGCAGCCTCGAACTCGGGACCCAGTACTTC. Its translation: CASSLELGTQYF.